This T cell receptor beta chain was found in a study of blood T cell repertoires in COVID-19. Across the study: The study drew acute and convalescent COVID-19 samples from the United States, Italy and Spain. PBMCs, B-cell-depleted T cells, or T cells provided the cDNA or gDNA that made up the material.

Per the original data handling: Estimation of nucleated cell counts was performed using reference gene primer amplification. Some clones are missing from TCRdb's copy, which holds only in-frame ones; the method was immunoSEQ multiplex PCR. The V and J calls and clone size come from that table; D and trimming were worked out from the DNA. The table includes approximately 240,000 clones, roughly 86% detected once. From germline, CDR1 is MDHEN and CDR2 SYDVKM. V was cut by 2 bases and J by 4 bases, with 17 bases left in between. The CDR3 spans 16 residues. Sequencing was done on a sample of peripheral blood. The receptor was derived from a man aged 45-65 years with acute or convalescent COVID-19. The genes are TRBV28 and TRBJ1-2, with TRBD1 as a possible D gene (6 bases). CDR3 sequence reads: CASSLPPGQNFYGYTF. CDR3 in DNA: TGTGCCAGCAGTTTACCCCCCGGACAGAATTTCTATGGCTACACCTTC.